These T cell receptor delta chains were read from a single sample in a study of Vδ1+ human thymocytes. TCRdb reprocessed the multiplex PCR reads using CATT. The table lists about 75,000 delta-chain clones, around 34% of them singletons. Sequencing was carried out using Vdelta1+ gamma-delta thymocytes from the thymus. Receptor source: a boy under three years old who had congenital heart surgery. The conserved cysteine and the conserved F or W are not part of the CDR3 here. Fields, in order: J gene, V gene, CDR3 protein.

TRDJ1,TRDV1,ALGESKGDWGIRYTDKLI
TRDJ1,TRDV1,ALGRRFYTVPCTGGYLYTDKLI
TRDJ1,TRDV1,ALAIPKSVLGPYTDKLI
TRDJ1,TRDV1,ALGETRGIPYTDKLI
TRDJ1,TRDV1,ALGELASGGYPTPQYTDKLI
TRDJ1,TRDV1,ALGESPASRYWGIHPDKLI
TRDJ1,TRDV1,ALGPPPSYGHTGGQTDKLI
TRDJ1,TRDV1,ALGELLRSLEGVAYTDKLI
TRDJ1,TRDV1,ALGDAPGGAYWGIRILYTDKLI
TRDJ1,TRDV1,ALGEEILRNWGPPSYTDKLI
TRDJ1,TRDV1,ALEGRSRGLLYTDKLI
TRDJ1,TRDV1,ALGGYGGLI
TRDJ1,TRDV2,ACDNSFLGDTRRSDKLI
TRDJ1,TRDV1,ALGANSAGGYEGKADKLI
TRDJ1,TRDV1,ALGAGAFPRTGGLENTDKLI
TRDJ1,TRDV1,ALGELKDTDKLI
TRDJ1,TRDV1,ALGEFIHRRPFLPWGMADKLI
TRDJ1,TRDV1,ALGGALRSWGQYTDKLI
TRDJ1,TRDV1,ALGLSTSDKLI
TRDJ1,TRDV1,ALGEQYSVKLI
TRDJ1,TRDV1,ALGNVSFLPGDTCSYTDKLI
TRDJ1,TRDV1,ALGGSGAIDKLI
TRDJ1,TRDV2,ATRGIQEGISYTDKLI
TRDJ1,TRDV1,ALGELGFSVPKLI
TRDJ1,TRDV1,ALGVHLPTKRQAGDKLI
TRDJ1,TRDV1,ALGRCGAYWRGTDKLI
TRDJ1,TRDV1,ALGGWGFKGVYTDKLI
TRDJ1,TRDV2,ACATGVHWGIPMDTDKLI
TRDJ1,TRDV1,ALGEKGPSPPYWGTKLI
TRDJ1,TRDV1,ALGECIGYPKLI
TRDJ1,TRDV1,ALGELPTLGAAYTDKLI
TRDJ1,TRDV1,ALGENHDPLGDINTDKLI
TRDJ1,TRDV1,ALGGSNVGRGSLSRPLYTDKLI
TRDJ1,TRDV1,ALGAPILGDWGDKLI
TRDJ1,TRDV1,ALGELHGGIHGCTDKLI
TRDJ1,TRDV1,ALGELVLAPTNGRIQRPDKLI
TRDJ1,TRDV1,ALGEHFYWGLDKLI
TRDJ1,TRDV1,ALGAPLEGGTDKLI
TRDJ1,TRDV1,ALGELPRGYDTDKLI
TRDJ1,TRDV1,ALGERKSPWPYWGTLYTDKLI
TRDJ1,TRDV1,ALGAYYTDKLI
TRDJ1,TRDV1,ALGEGSSSPGGYGMYTDKLI
TRDJ1,TRDV1,ALGAARTCTDKLI
TRDJ1,TRDV1,ALGEGSTLWGYTDKLI
TRDJ1,TRDV1,ALGENSFFHERPDKLI
TRDJ1,TRDV1,ALGGTGDGGPELI
TRDJ1,TRDV1,ALGELGPPGGPDKLI
TRDJ1,TRDV1,ALGELLPTRWGIPYADKLI
TRDJ1,TRDV1,ALGERGIFLRVGRRDNTDKLI
TRDJ1,TRDV1,ALQSTPYFLRGYMVGLI
TRDJ1,TRDV1,ALGERSTPPRTGGYFADKLI